The 6 T cell receptor beta chains below come from one sample, sequenced in a study of blood T cells in healthy people across ages. A J-beta primer mix and a sample-barcoded 5' primer were used in a second PCR of about 7 to 11 cycles. TCRdb re-called the 5' RACE reads through MiXCR, storing one row per CDR3 protein. There are 2 million or so distinct CDR3 sequences in the sample; 40% to 55% occur only once, and roughly 2.1% lies in the top ten. Material for sequencing was blood. Receptor source: a middle-aged woman in good health.

The chain is built from TRBV4-1 and TRBJ2-3; tentative D call: TRBD2 (6 bases). Trimming cost V 1 base and J 3 bases, with 11 bases left between them. This CDR3 spans 15 amino acids. Germline values: CDR1 MGHRA, CDR2 YSYEKL. DNA of the CDR3: TGCGCCAGCAGCCAAGGGGGGGTCTGGACAGATACGCAGTATTTT. This codes for CASSQGGVWTDTQYF.

In its sample, this clonotype was seen a few times. The chain uses TRBV29-1 and TRBJ2-7, with 7 nucleotides matching TRBD1. V shed 1 base, J shed 0 bases, and the junction held 3 bases outside the gene matches. From germline, CDR1 is SQVTM and CDR2 ANQGSEA. This CDR3 is 14 amino acids long. The CDR3 protein is CSVEGTGPSYEQYF. In DNA form, the CDR3 reads TGCAGCGTTGAAGGGACAGGACCCTCCTACGAGCAGTACTTC.

V is TRBV20-1 and J is TRBJ2-1, with 9 bases aligning to TRBD1. The CDR3 runs to 15 residues. The V gene's germline CDR1 is DFQATT and CDR2 SNEGSKA (reference sequence). The J segment lost 4 bases and the V segment lost 5 bases, leaving 9 bases of the junction unmatched. The CDR3 DNA reads as TGCAGTGCTCCGACCGGGACAGGGTTGTACAATGAGCAGTTCTTC. Protein: CSAPTGTGLYNEQFF.

The V and J genes are TRBV7-2 and TRBJ1-2, with D maybe TRBD1 (6 bases). Trimming stripped 0 bases from V and 4 bases from J, with 18 bases between. This CDR3 is 17 amino acids long. The germline CDR1 and CDR2 sequences are SGHTA and FQGNSA. DNA for the CDR3: TGTGCCAGCAGCTTAGCCGCCGTAGGGGGTTTAGGCTATGGCTACACCTTC. Its protein is CASSLAAVGGLGYGYTF.

This chain joins TRBV7-9 and TRBJ2-5, with TRBD2 identical over 13 bases. This CDR3 comprises 17 residues. The ends lost 4 bases at V and 1 base at J; junction bases unmatched: 6. Germline loops: CDR1 SEHNR, CDR2 FQNEAQ (reference sequence). This CDR3 reads CASSSTSGGAPQETQYF. CDR3 bases: TGTGCCAGCAGCTCCACTAGCGGGGGGGCCCCCCAAGAGACCCAGTACTTC.

The chain links TRBV15 to TRBJ2-3; D gene uncertain. The length of the CDR3 is 11 residues. Trimming removed 8 bases at V and 6 bases at J, with 9 bases between. CDR1 is LNHNV, CDR2 YYDKDF, per germline (reference sequence). CDR3 sequence reads: CATGVGDTQYF. The CDR3 DNA is TGTGCCACCGGTGTCGGCGATACGCAGTATTTT.